One sample yielded the 32 T cell receptor beta chains listed below, sequenced in a study of cytomegalovirus exposure and HLA in healthy donors. Primers: 60 Vbeta forward and 13 Jbeta reverse. Clones were read by immunoSEQ multiplex PCR, and TCRdb kept only the in-frame ones, dropping some. The table has some 200,000 clones, 55% to 75% seen once; the top ten hold about 3%. The sample consisted of PBMCs. All receptors come from a man in his forties or fifties in good health and CMV-seropositive.

This chain links TRBV9 with TRBJ2-3; TRBD2 matches 10 bases. There are 17 residues in the CDR3. The V gene end was trimmed by 4 bases and the J gene end by 7 bases; junction bases not matched to a gene: 15. Germline V gene lookup returns CDR1 SGDLS and CDR2 YYNGEE. For the CDR3, the DNA is TGTGCCAGCAGCCCCACCTCCAGCGGGGGGGCCAGTAATACGCAGTATTTT. Encoded protein: CASSPTSSGGASNTQYF.

The gene calls are TRBV29-1 and TRBJ2-7; 7 nucleotides line up with TRBD2. Trimming removed 7 bases from V and 4 bases from J; junction bases left unmatched: 10. The CDR3 contains 13 residues. CDR1 SQVTM and CDR2 ANQGSEA come from the germline V gene. This CDR3 is CSAGREGRYEQYF. The CDR3 DNA reads as TGCAGCGCCGGAAGGGAGGGGAGATACGAGCAGTACTTC.

The chain couples TRBV28 to TRBJ2-1; D is possibly TRBD1 (5 bases). The germline V gene encodes CDR1 MDHEN and CDR2 SYDVKM. The ends were cut back, 3 bases at V and 7 bases at J, with 13 bases in the middle. The CDR3 is 14 amino acids. CDR3 DNA: TGTGCCAGCAGTTTCGTTGGACAAACGAATGAGCAGTTCTTC. It is translated as CASSFVGQTNEQFF.

The chain uses TRBV29-1 and TRBJ1-6, with D uncertain. V lost 7 bases and J 14 bases, leaving 15 bases between the germline ends. The V gene's germline CDR1 is SQVTM and CDR2 ANQGSEA. The CDR3 extends over 11 amino acids. CDR3 coding DNA: TGCAGCGCCGAGGACGGGGTCGCCCTCCACTTT. As protein: CSAEDGVALHF. Together with reference TRBV29-1 and TRBJ1-6, the CDR3 gives the full variable domain: SAVISQKPSRDICQRGTSLTIQCQVDSQVTMMFWYRQQPGQSLTLIATANQGSEATYESGFVIDKFPISRPNLTFSTLTVSNMSPEDSSIYLCSAEDGVALHFGNGTRLTVT.

The V and J genes are TRBV28 and TRBJ2-3, with D maybe TRBD2 (5 bases). Per germline, CDR1 MDHEN and CDR2 SYDVKM. The CDR3 has 13 residues. Trimming took off 9 bases at V and 3 bases at J, with 13 bases between the two ends. The CDR3 region is CASGIAQTDTQYF. The CDR3 region has the DNA TGTGCCAGTGGTATAGCGCAAACAGATACGCAGTATTTT.

This clone was counted a few times. V usage is TRBV5-1 and J usage is TRBJ1-1, with TRBD1 matching 7 bases. The V gene's germline CDR1 is SGHRS and CDR2 YFSETQ. CDR3 length: 16 amino acids. The ends lost 0 bases at V and 1 base at J; junction bases unmatched: 6. For the CDR3, the DNA is TGCGCCAGCAGCTTGGCCGGGAGGGGGCAGAACACTGAAGCTTTCTTT. This sequence encodes CASSLAGRGQNTEAFF.

This chain links TRBV11-2 with TRBJ2-2, with TRBD1 as a possible D gene (6 bases). V lost 1 base and J lost 3, with 9 bases in between. This CDR3 is 15 amino acids long. The germline gives CDR1 SGHAT, CDR2 FQNNGV. Here the CDR3 reads CASSLVQGDTGELFF. In DNA, the CDR3 is TGTGCCAGCAGCTTAGTACAGGGTGACACCGGGGAGCTGTTTTTT.

The chain links TRBV5-1 to TRBJ2-6, with D maybe TRBD1 (6 bases). Germline values: CDR1 SGHRS, CDR2 YFSETQ. The V and J ends lost 5 bases and 3 bases respectively, with 12 bases between them. The CDR3 spans 15 residues. Here the CDR3 DNA reads TGCGCCAGCAGTTTACAGGGTTTTGGGGCCAACGTCCTGACTTTC. It specifies CASSLQGFGANVLTF.

V is TRBV28 and J is TRBJ1-1, with TRBD1 as a possible D gene (6 bases). Germline CDR1 and CDR2: MDHEN and SYDVKM. The length of the CDR3 is 14 residues. V shed 6 bases and J shed 0 bases, with 11 bases lying between them. Here the CDR3 reads CASSGGGMNTEAFF. DNA for the CDR3: TGTGCCAGCAGCGGCGGGGGCATGAACACTGAAGCTTTCTTT.

The chain has TRBV4-1 and TRBJ1-1; 7 bases align to TRBD1. J was trimmed by 4 bases and V by 7 bases; bases with no gene match: 12. This CDR3 contains 15 residues. Germline lookup yields CDR1 MGHRA and CDR2 YSYEKL. CDR3 nucleotide sequence: TGCGCCAGCAACCACACGTCGGACAGGACCACTGAAGCTTTCTTT. As protein: CASNHTSDRTTEAFF.

This chain joins TRBV27 and TRBJ2-2, with TRBD1 as a possible D gene (6 bases). There are 15 residues in the CDR3. CDR1 MNHEY and CDR2 SMNVEV come from the germline V gene (reference sequence). With 2 bases removed from V and 6 bases from J, the gap between germline ends came to 13 bases. The CDR3 loop reads CASSLRQGSAGELFF. The CDR3 DNA reads TGTGCCAGCAGTTTAAGGCAGGGGTCCGCCGGGGAGCTGTTTTTT.

This rearrangement joins TRBV7-9 to TRBJ2-1, with 8 bases aligning to TRBD1. Losses at the gene ends were 5 bases for V and 5 bases for J; bases not matched to a gene: 11. This CDR3 spans 16 amino acids. Germline-derived CDR1 and CDR2 are SEHNR and FQNEAQ (reference sequence). This CDR3 reads CASSLQGGQENNEQFF. For the CDR3, the DNA is TGTGCCAGCAGCCTACAGGGGGGTCAGGAAAACAATGAGCAGTTCTTC.

This rearrangement joins TRBV19 to TRBJ2-2; TRBD1 agrees at 7 bases. Germline V gene sequence: CDR1 LNHDA, CDR2 SQIVND (reference sequence). The CDR3 runs to 13 residues. V shed 6 bases and J 3 bases; nucleotides not matched to a gene: 1. The CDR3 region is CASSQGDTGELFF. The CDR3, as DNA: TGTGCCAGTAGCCAGGGGGACACCGGGGAGCTGTTTTTT.

The sample holds a few counts of this clone. The gene calls are TRBV5-1 and TRBJ1-6; 8 bases agree with TRBD1. The CDR3 is 14 residues long. The germline V gene encodes CDR1 SGHRS and CDR2 YFSETQ. V trimming: 0 bases; J trimming: 7 bases; junction bases outside the gene matches: 0. DNA of the CDR3: TGCGCCAGCAGCTTGGGACAGGGGAATTCACCCCTCCACTTT. It yields the protein CASSLGQGNSPLHF.

The chain carries TRBV29-1 and TRBJ1-2; D is possibly TRBD1 (5 bases). Germline CDR1 SQVTM, CDR2 ANQGSEA. V was cut by 4 bases and J by 4 bases, with 13 bases left in between. There are 13 residues in the CDR3. The CDR3 is CSVATDNPYGYTF. CDR3 DNA: TGCAGCGTTGCGACAGATAATCCCTATGGCTACACCTTC.

This clone was counted only a few times. The CDR3: CASSPPQGGLTYGYTF. CDR3 nucleotide sequence: TGTGCCAGCAGTCCCCCCCAAGGGGGCCTAACCTATGGCTACACCTTC. The chain has TRBV25-1 and TRBJ1-2; 7 bases are a match to TRBD1. Germline values: CDR1 MGHDK, CDR2 SYGVNS. Germline trimming cut 5 bases from V and 4 bases from J; bases unmatched to any gene: 13. The CDR3 is made up of 16 amino acids.

The chain links TRBV6-5 to TRBJ2-5, with TRBD2 identical over 7 bases. V lost 6 bases and J lost 2; bases outside the gene matches: 6. Germline values: CDR1 MNHEY, CDR2 SVGAGI. This CDR3 comprises 14 residues. The CDR3: CASRTASGQETQYF. For the CDR3, the DNA is TGTGCCAGCAGAACTGCTAGCGGACAAGAGACCCAGTACTTC.

The rearrangement uses TRBV20-1 and TRBJ1-2, with unresolved D. The V and J ends lost 6 bases and 7 bases respectively, with 6 bases between them. Germline CDR1 DFQATT, CDR2 SNEGSKA (reference sequence). This CDR3 has 9 residues. CDR3 loop: CSAGFGYTF. In nucleotides, the CDR3 is TGCAGTGCCGGGTTTGGCTACACCTTC.

V gene TRBV15 combines with J gene TRBJ1-2; D might be TRBD1 (5 bases). Trimming shortened V by 3 bases and J by 8 bases, and 16 bases separated the two germline ends. The CDR3 spans 14 residues. The V gene's germline CDR1 is LNHNV and CDR2 YYDKDF (reference sequence). The CDR3 sequence: CATSSDGFRGGYTF. As DNA, the CDR3 is TGTGCCACCAGCAGTGACGGATTCCGGGGGGGCTACACCTTC.

The V gene is TRBV5-6, the J gene TRBJ2-4, with 8 bases that match TRBD1. J lost 7 bases, V lost 1 base, and 4 bases had no gene match. From germline, CDR1 is SGHDT and CDR2 YYEEEE. CDR3 length: 14 residues. The CDR3 spells CASSLRQGANIQYF. CDR3 DNA sequence: TGTGCCAGCAGCTTGCGGCAGGGGGCCAACATTCAGTACTTC.

The chain is built from TRBV5-1 and TRBJ2-2; D might be TRBD2 (5 bases). CDR3 length equals 15 residues. The germline gives CDR1 SGHRS, CDR2 YFSETQ. V shed 6 bases and J shed 2 bases, with 14 bases lying between them. The CDR3 nucleotides read TGCGCCAGCACCAGTACCGCGGGCAACACCGGGGAGCTGTTTTTT. This gives the protein CASTSTAGNTGELFF.

The chain couples TRBV7-9 to TRBJ2-7; D is ambiguous. This CDR3 has 11 amino acids. The germline gives CDR1 SEHNR, CDR2 FQNEAQ (reference sequence). Trimming stripped 2 bases from V and 7 bases from J, with 6 bases between. The CDR3 is CASSLNWEQYF. In DNA, the CDR3 is TGTGCCAGCAGCTTAAACTGGGAGCAGTACTTC.

This chain joins TRBV28 and TRBJ2-6; TRBD1 is a possible D gene (5 bases). V lost 6 bases to trimming and J lost 1 base, with 10 bases between them. The CDR3 loop spans 15 amino acids. The germline V gene has CDR1 MDHEN and CDR2 SYDVKM. The CDR3 here is CASRDQGSGANVLTF. In nucleotides, the CDR3 is TGTGCCAGCAGGGACCAGGGATCTGGGGCCAACGTCCTGACTTTC.

This clone has more than one count but fewer than ten. The V call is TRBV6-1, the J call TRBJ2-1, with 7 bases identical to TRBD1. Germline lookup yields CDR1 MNHNS and CDR2 SASEGT. CDR3 length equals 17 residues. J gave up 7 bases and V 2 bases, and 14 bases lay outside the gene matches. CDR3 DNA: TGTGCCAGCAGTGAACCTGGGGGTAGGGACAGAAGGAATGAGCAGTTCTTC. It codes for CASSEPGGRDRRNEQFF.

V usage is TRBV5-1 and J usage is TRBJ2-7, with 9 nucleotides matching TRBD1. This CDR3 spans 15 amino acids. J was trimmed by 5 bases and V by 4 bases; bases with no gene match: 10. In germline, CDR1 is SGHRS, CDR2 YFSETQ. CDR3 DNA: TGCGCCAGCAGCCGGGGGACAGGGTTGTTGGACGAGCAGTACTTC. Amino acids: CASSRGTGLLDEQYF.

This sequence joins TRBV7-9 and TRBJ2-3, with 9 bases aligning to TRBD1. The V segment lost 4 bases and the J segment 5 bases; nucleotides outside the gene matches: 10. This CDR3 contains 16 residues. Germline V gene lookup returns CDR1 SEHNR and CDR2 FQNEAQ (reference sequence). The CDR3 spells CASSSATGGWGDTQYF. In DNA, the CDR3 is TGTGCCAGCAGCTCCGCAACAGGGGGCTGGGGAGATACGCAGTATTTT.

The rearrangement links TRBV7-9 to TRBJ1-6; possible D gene TRBD1, 5 bases. The CDR3 spans 16 residues. Germline CDR1 and CDR2: SEHNR and FQNEAQ (reference sequence). V lost 4 bases and J lost 9, with 19 bases in between. CDR3: CASSSEVQGIGSPLHF. CDR3 sequence (DNA): TGTGCCAGCAGCTCTGAAGTCCAGGGCATAGGTTCACCCCTCCACTTT.

The rearrangement joins TRBV6-4 to TRBJ2-1; 11 bases fit TRBD2. Germline V CDR1 and CDR2: MRHNA, SNTAGT. After removal of 4 bases from V and 0 bases from J, the junction contained 5 bases not matched to a gene. The length of the CDR3 is 17 residues. The CDR3 loop is CASSVLAGESSYNEQFF. In DNA, the CDR3 is TGTGCCAGCAGTGTACTAGCGGGGGAGAGCTCCTACAATGAGCAGTTCTTC.

This clone was found once. DNA of the CDR3: TGTGCCAGCAGAGCGACAGGACTAGCGGGGGGCCAAGAGACCCAGTACTTC. Encoded protein: CASRATGLAGGQETQYF. V and J are TRBV28 and TRBJ2-5; 14 bases line up with TRBD2. Per germline, CDR1 MDHEN and CDR2 SYDVKM. J gave up 1 base and V 6 bases, and 7 bases lay outside the gene matches. This CDR3 spans 17 amino acids.

The chain has TRBV4-1 and TRBJ2-3, with D tentatively TRBD2 (8 bases). Trimming cost V 0 bases and J 5 bases, with 15 bases left between them. CDR1 is MGHRA and CDR2 is YSYEKL in the germline V gene. The CDR3 spans 16 residues. This CDR3 is CASSQDGRGLGDTQYF. In nucleotides, the CDR3 is TGCGCCAGCAGCCAAGACGGGAGGGGGCTGGGAGATACGCAGTATTTT.

The J gene is TRBJ1-2, the V gene TRBV2, with D hard to call. The V and J ends lost 4 bases and 7 bases respectively, with 13 bases between them. Germline-derived CDR1 and CDR2 are SNHLY and FYNNEI. The CDR3 contains 13 residues. The CDR3 loop reads CASSVGREGGYTF. CDR3 coding DNA: TGTGCCAGCAGTGTTGGAAGGGAGGGTGGCTACACCTTC.

The chain links TRBV7-2 to TRBJ2-7, with 10 bases fitting TRBD1. There are 16 residues in the CDR3. J gave up 2 bases and V 3 bases, and 7 bases lay outside the gene matches. The germline V gene has CDR1 SGHTA and CDR2 FQGNSA. CDR3 protein: CASSFPKGQGAYEQYF. For the CDR3, the DNA is TGTGCCAGCAGCTTTCCCAAAGGACAGGGGGCCTACGAGCAGTACTTC.